This entry features one T cell receptor (beta chain) sequence. These data originate in a study of control samples from healthy donors and cancer patients. The CDR3 loop spans 12 amino acids. CDR1 SGHTA and CDR2 FQGNSA come from the germline V gene. Trimming shortened V by 1 base and J by 11 bases, and 12 bases separated the two germline ends. The method was immunoSEQ multiplex PCR; TCRdb's version includes in-frame clones alone and lacks a portion of them. The sample lists roughly 29,000 clones; roughly 87% were seen once. This receptor was identified in a female donor with melanoma. Sequenced input: formalin-fixed, paraffin-embedded tissue. The chain is built from TRBV7-2 and TRBJ2-7; D is perhaps TRBD1 (5 bases). CDR3 DNA sequence: TGTGCCAGCAGCTTAGATCAGGGCTTGAAGTACTTC. Amino acid sequence: CASSLDQGLKYF.